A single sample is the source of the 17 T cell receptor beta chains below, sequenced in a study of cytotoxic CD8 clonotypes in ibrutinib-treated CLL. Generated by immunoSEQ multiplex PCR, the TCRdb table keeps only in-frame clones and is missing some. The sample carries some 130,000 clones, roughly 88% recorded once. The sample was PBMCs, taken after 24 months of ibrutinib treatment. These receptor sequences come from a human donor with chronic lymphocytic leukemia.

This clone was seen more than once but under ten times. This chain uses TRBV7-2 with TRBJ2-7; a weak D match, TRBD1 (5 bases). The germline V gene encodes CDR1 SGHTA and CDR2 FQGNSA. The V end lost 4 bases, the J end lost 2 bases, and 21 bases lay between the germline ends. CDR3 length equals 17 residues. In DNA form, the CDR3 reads TGTGCCAGCAGCTCCCCCCTAAGACAGAGAAGGGCCTACGAGCAGTACTTC. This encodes CASSSPLRQRRAYEQYF.

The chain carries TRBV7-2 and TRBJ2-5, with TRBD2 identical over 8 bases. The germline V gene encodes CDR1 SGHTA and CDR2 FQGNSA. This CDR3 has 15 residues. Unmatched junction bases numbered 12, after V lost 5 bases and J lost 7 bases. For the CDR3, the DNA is TGTGCCAGCAGCCCACAAGGACTAGCCGGCGGGACCCAGTACTTC. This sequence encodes CASSPQGLAGGTQYF. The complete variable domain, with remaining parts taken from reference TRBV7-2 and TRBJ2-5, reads GAGVSQSPSNKVTEKGKDVELRCDPISGHTALYWYRQSLGQGLEFLIYFQGNSAPDKSGLPSDRFSAERTGGSVSTLTIQRTQQEDSAVYLCASSPQGLAGGTQYFGPGTRLLVL.

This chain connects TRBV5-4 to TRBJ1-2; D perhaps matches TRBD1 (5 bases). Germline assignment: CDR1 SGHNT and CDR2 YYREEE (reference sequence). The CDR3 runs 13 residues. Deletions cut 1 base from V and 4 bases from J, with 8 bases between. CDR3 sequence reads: CASSLSGTYGYTF. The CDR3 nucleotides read TGTGCCAGCAGCTTGTCAGGGACCTATGGCTACACCTTC.

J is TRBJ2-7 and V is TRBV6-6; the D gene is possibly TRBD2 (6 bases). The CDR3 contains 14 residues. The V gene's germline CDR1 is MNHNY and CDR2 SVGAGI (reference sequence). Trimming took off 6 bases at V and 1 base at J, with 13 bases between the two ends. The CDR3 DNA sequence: TGTGCCAGCAGCCCCTCCGGGACTTCCTACGAGCAGTACTTC. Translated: CASSPSGTSYEQYF.

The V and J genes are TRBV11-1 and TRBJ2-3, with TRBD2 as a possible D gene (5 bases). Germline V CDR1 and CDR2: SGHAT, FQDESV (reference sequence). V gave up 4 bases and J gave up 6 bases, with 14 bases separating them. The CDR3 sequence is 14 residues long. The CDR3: CASSSFGAADTQYF. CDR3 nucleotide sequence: TGTGCCAGCAGCTCTTTCGGAGCGGCCGATACGCAGTATTTT. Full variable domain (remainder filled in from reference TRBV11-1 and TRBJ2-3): EAEVAQSPRYKITEKSQAVAFWCDPISGHATLYWYRQILGQGPELLVQFQDESVVDDSQLPKDRFSAERLKGVDSTLKIQPAELGDSAMYLCASSSFGAADTQYFGPGTRLTVL.

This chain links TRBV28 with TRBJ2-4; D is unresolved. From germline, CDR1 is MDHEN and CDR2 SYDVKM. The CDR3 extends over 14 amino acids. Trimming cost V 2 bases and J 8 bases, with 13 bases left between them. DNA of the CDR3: TGTGCCAGCAGTTTAGGGTTCGAGGAGTACATTCAGTACTTC. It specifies CASSLGFEEYIQYF.

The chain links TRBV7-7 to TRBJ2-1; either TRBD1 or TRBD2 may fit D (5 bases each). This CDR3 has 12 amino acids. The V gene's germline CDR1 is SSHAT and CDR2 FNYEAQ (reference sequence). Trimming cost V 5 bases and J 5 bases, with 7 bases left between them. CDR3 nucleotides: TGTGCCAGCAGCCGAGGGGACAATGAGCAGTTCTTC. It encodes CASSRGDNEQFF.

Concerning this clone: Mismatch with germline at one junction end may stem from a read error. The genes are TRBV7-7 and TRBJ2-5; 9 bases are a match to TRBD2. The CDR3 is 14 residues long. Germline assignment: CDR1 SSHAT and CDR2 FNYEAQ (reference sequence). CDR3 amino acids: CASSPNSGRETQYF. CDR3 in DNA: TGTGCTAGCAGCCCCAATAGCGGGAGAGAGACCCAGTACTTC.

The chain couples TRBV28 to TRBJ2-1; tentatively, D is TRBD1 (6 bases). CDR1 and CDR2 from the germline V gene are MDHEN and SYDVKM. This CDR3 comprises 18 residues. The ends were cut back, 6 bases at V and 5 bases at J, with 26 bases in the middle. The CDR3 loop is CASSLITNFLTGNNEQFF. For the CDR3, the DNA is TGTGCCAGCAGCCTCATCACAAATTTCTTAACAGGGAACAATGAGCAGTTCTTC.

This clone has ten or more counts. The CDR3 spells CASSSTVNGYTF. The CDR3 DNA follows: TGTGCCAGCAGTTCGACAGTGAATGGCTACACCTTC. The gene calls are TRBV6-5 and TRBJ1-2; the D gene is possibly TRBD1 (5 bases). The germline V gene encodes CDR1 MNHEY and CDR2 SVGAGI. CDR3 length equals 12 residues. The V gene lost 4 bases and the J gene lost 6 bases, with 9 bases spanning the gap.

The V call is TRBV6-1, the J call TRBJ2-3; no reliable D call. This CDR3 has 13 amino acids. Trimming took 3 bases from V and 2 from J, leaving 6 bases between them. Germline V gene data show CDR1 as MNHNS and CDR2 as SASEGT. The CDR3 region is CASSDFSTDTQYF. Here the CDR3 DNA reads TGTGCCAGCAGTGACTTCTCCACAGATACGCAGTATTTT.

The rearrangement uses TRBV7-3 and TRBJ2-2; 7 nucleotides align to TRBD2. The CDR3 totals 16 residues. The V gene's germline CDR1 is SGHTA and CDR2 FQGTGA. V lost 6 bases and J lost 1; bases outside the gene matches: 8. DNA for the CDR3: TGTGCCAGCAGTAAAAAACAGCGGGGGAACACCGGGGAGCTGTTTTTT. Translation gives CASSKKQRGNTGELFF.

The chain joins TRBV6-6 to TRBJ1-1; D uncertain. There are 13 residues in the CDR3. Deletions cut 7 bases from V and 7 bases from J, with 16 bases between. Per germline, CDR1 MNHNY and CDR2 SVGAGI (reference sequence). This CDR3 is CASTTSGSYEAFF. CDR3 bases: TGTGCCAGCACCACCTCGGGGTCCTATGAAGCTTTCTTT.

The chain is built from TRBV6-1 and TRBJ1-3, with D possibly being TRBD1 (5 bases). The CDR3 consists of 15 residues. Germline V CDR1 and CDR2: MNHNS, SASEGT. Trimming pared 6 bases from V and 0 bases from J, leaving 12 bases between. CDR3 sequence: CASRPGQSSGNTIYF. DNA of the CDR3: TGTGCCAGCAGGCCGGGGCAGAGCTCTGGAAACACCATATATTTT.

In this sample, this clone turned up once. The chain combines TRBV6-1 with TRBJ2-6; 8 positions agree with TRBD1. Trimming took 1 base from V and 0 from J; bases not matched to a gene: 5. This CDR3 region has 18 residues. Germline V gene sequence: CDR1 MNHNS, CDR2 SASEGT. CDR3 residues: CASSEGGTGSSGANVLTF. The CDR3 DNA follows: TGTGCCAGCAGTGAAGGAGGGACAGGCAGCTCTGGGGCCAACGTCCTGACTTTC.

The CDR3 loop reads CAWSVRAGSMGFNQPQHF. CDR3 nucleotides: TGTGCCTGGAGTGTACGCGCAGGGTCAATGGGGTTCAATCAGCCCCAGCATTTT. V usage is TRBV30 and J usage is TRBJ1-5; tentatively, D is TRBD1 (5 bases). Germline V CDR1 and CDR2: GTSNPN, SVGIG (reference sequence). The CDR3 covers 18 residues. V was cut by 0 bases and J by 3 bases, with 21 bases left in between.

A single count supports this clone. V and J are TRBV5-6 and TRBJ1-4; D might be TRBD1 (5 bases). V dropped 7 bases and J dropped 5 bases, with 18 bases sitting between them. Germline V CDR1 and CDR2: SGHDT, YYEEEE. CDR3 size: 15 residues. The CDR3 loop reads CASHGAEALNEKLFF. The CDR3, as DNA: TGTGCCAGCCACGGGGCTGAGGCCCTCAATGAAAAACTGTTTTTT.